This T cell receptor (beta chain) was sequenced for a study of cytomegalovirus exposure and HLA in healthy donors. Study-level information: Among several hundred genotyped donors, around 80% fell in the Caucasian-associated ancestry cluster. General study findings and limits: What a later analysis reportedly showed was that an Asian-associated ancestry cluster had fewer N-insertions than the approximately 700-donor mean. DRB1 showed the most TCR associations and HLA-C the fewest in a later analysis, as rates varied by HLA locus. When analyzed later, a missense DCLRE1C variant was found to be linked to TCR beta V- and J-gene trimming.

This clone has just one count. Its antigen is unknown. This PCR relied on a set of 60 Vbeta primers and 13 Jbeta primers. Repertoires were generated with immunoSEQ multiplex PCR, while TCRdb's copy carries only in-frame clones and drops some. This sample carries more than 80,000 clones, around 76% of them seen once, and the ten largest clones take roughly 8.3%. The CDR3 has 16 amino acids. The germline CDR1 and CDR2 sequences are MNHEY and SVGAGI. Trimming took 2 bases from V and 2 from J; bases not matched to a gene: 7. The chain uses TRBV6-5 and TRBJ1-2, with 8 bases lining up with TRBD1. This clonotype was obtained from a human donor in good health. The sample was PBMCs. The CDR3 here is CASSYGAGGLNYGYTF. The CDR3, as DNA: TGTGCCAGCAGTTACGGGGCAGGGGGCCTGAACTATGGCTACACCTTC.